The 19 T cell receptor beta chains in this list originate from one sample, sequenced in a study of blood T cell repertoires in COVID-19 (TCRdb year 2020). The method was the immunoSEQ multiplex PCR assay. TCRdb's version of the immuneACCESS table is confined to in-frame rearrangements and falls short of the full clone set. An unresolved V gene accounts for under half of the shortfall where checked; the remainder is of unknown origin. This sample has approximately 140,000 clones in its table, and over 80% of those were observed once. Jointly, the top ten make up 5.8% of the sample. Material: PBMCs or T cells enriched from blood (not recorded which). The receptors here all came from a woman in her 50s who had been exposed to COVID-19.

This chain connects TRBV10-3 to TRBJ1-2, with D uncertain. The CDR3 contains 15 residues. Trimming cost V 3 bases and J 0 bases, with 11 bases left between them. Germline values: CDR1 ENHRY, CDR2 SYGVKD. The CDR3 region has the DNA TGTGCCATCAGTGATGGCGGGTGGGCTAACTATGGCTACACCTTC. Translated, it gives CAISDGGWANYGYTF.

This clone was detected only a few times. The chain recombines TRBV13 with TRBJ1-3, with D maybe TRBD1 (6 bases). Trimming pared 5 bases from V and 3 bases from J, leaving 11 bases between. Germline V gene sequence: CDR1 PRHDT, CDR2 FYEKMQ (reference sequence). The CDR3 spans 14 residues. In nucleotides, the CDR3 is TGTGCCAGCAGCCCTGCAGGGGATGGAAACACCATATATTTT. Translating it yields CASSPAGDGNTIYF.

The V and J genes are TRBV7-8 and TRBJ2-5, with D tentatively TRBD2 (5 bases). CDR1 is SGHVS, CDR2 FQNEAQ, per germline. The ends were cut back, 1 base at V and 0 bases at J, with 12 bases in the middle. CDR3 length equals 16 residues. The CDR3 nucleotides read TGTGCCAGCAGCTTAGATGGAGGACGGCACCAAGAGACCCAGTACTTC. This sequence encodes CASSLDGGRHQETQYF.

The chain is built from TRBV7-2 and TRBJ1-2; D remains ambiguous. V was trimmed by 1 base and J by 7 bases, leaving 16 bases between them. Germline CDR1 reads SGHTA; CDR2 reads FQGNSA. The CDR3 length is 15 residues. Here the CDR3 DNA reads TGTGCCAGCAGCTTAGGGCGGATGGCAGCTATTGGCTACACCTTC. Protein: CASSLGRMAAIGYTF.

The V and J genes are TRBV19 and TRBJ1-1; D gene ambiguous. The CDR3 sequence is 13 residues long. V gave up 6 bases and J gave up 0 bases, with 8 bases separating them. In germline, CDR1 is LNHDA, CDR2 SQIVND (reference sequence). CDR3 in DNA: TGTGCCAGTAGGATGGGCATGAACACTGAAGCTTTCTTT. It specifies CASRMGMNTEAFF.

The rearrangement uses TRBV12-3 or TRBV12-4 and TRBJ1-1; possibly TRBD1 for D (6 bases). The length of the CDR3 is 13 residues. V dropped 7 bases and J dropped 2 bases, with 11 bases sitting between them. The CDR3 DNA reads TGTGCCAGCATCCTCAGGGGAAACACTGAAGCTTTCTTT. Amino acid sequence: CASILRGNTEAFF.

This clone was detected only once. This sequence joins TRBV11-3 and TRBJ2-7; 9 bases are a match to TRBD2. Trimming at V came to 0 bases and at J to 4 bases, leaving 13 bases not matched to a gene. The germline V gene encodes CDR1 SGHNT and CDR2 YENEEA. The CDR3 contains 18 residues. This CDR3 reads CASSLDFFGGRAGYEQYF. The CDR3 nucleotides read TGTGCCAGCAGCTTAGATTTTTTCGGCGGGAGGGCCGGTTACGAGCAGTACTTC.

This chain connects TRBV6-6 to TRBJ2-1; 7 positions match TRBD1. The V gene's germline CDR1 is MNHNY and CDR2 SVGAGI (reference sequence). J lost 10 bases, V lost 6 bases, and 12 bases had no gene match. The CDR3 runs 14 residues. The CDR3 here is CASSLTETGPEQFF. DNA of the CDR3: TGTGCCAGCAGCCTCACCGAGACAGGGCCAGAGCAGTTCTTC.

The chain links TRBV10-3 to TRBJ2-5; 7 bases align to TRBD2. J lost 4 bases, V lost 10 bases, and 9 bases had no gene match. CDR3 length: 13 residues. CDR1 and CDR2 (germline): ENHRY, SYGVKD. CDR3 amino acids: CATRDYVGETQYF. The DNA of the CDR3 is TGTGCCACCCGGGACTATGTTGGAGAGACCCAGTACTTC.

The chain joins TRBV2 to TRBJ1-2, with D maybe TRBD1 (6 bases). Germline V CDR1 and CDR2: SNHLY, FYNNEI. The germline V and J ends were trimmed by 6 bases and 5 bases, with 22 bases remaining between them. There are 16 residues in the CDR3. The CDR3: CASSPRPRGAGYGYTF. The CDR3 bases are TGTGCCAGCAGCCCCCGGCCACGGGGGGCGGGTTATGGCTACACCTTC.

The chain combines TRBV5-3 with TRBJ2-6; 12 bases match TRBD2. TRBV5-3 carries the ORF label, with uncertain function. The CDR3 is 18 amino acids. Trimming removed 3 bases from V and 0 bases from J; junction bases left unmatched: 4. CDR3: CARSSGLAGPSGANVLTF. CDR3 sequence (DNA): TGTGCCAGAAGCTCCGGACTAGCGGGGCCCTCTGGGGCCAACGTCCTGACTTTC.

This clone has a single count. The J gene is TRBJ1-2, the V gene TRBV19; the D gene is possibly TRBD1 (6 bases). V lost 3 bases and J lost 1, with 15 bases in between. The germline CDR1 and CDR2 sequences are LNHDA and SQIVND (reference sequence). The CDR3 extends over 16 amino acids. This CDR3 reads CASSMVGTSLNYGYTF. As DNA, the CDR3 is TGTGCCAGTAGTATGGTAGGGACAAGCCTTAACTATGGCTACACCTTC.

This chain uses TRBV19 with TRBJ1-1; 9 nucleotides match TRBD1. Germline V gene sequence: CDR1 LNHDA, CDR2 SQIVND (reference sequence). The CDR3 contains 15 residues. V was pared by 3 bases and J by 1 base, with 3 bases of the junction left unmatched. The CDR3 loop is CASSITGGSNTEAFF. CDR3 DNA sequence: TGTGCCAGTAGTATTACAGGGGGCTCGAACACTGAAGCTTTCTTT.

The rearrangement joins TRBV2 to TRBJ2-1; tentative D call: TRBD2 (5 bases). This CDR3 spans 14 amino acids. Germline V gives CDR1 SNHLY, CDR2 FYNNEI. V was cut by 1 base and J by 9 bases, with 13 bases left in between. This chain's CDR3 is CASSEVAWNTEQFF. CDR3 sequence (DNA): TGTGCCAGCAGTGAAGTAGCGTGGAACACTGAGCAGTTCTTC.

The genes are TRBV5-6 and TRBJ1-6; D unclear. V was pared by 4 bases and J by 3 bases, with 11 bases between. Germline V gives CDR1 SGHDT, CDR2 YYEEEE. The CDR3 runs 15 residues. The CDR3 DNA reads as TGTGCCAGCAGCGCGCGGGGTTACTATAATTCACCCCTCCACTTT. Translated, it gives CASSARGYYNSPLHF.

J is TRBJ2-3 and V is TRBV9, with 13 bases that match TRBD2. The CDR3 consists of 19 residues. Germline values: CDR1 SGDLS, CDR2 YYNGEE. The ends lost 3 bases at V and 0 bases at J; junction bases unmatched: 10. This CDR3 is CASSARLAGGGPSTDTQYF. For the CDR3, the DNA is TGTGCCAGCAGCGCCCGACTAGCGGGAGGCGGACCTAGCACAGATACGCAGTATTTT.

CDR3 coding DNA: TGTGCCACCAGCACCTCCCTCCGTGAGCAGTTCTTC. It codes for CATSTSLREQFF. The chain employs TRBV15 and TRBJ2-1, with D unclear. CDR3 length: 12 amino acids. Per the germline V gene, CDR1 is LNHNV and CDR2 is YYDKDF (reference sequence). V was clipped by 4 bases and J by 9 bases, with 10 bases between them.

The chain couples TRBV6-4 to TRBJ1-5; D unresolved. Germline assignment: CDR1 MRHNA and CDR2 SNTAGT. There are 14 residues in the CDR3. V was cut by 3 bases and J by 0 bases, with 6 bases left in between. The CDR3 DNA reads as TGTGCCAGCAGTGAGACATATAGCAATCAGCCCCAGCATTTT. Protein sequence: CASSETYSNQPQHF.

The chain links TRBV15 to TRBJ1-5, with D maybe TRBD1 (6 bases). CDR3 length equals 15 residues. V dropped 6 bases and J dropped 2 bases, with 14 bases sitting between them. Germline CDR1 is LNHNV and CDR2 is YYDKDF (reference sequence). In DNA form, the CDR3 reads TGTGCCACCAGACGAGGAGGGGGGGGCAATCAGCCCCAGCATTTT. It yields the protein CATRRGGGGNQPQHF.